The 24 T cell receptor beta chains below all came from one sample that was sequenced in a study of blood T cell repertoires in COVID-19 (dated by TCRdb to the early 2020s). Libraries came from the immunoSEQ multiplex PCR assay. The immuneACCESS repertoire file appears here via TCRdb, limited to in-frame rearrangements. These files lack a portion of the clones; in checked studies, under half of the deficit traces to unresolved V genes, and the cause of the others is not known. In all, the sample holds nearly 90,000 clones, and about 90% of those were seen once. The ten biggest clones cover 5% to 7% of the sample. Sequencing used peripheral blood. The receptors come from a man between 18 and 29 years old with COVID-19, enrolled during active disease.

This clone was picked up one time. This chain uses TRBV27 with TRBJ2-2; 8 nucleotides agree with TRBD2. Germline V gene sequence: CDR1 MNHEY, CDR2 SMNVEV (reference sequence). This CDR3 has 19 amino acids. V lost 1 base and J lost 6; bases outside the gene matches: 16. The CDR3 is CASSLLGWEAGEGAGELFF. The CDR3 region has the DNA TGTGCCAGCAGTTTATTGGGATGGGAAGCGGGAGAAGGGGCCGGGGAGCTGTTTTTT.

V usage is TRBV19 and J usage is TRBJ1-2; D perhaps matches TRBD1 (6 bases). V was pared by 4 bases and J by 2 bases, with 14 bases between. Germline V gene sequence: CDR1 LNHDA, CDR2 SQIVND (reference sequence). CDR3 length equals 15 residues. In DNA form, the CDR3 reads TGTGCCAGTAGTAAGGGACACGTTCTCAACTATGGCTACACCTTC. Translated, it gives CASSKGHVLNYGYTF.

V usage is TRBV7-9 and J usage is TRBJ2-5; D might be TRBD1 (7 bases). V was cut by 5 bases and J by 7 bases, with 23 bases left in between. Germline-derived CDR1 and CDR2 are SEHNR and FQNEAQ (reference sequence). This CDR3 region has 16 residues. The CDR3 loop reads CASSPRTGTARGTQYF. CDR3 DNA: TGTGCCAGCAGCCCGCGTACCGGGACAGCGCGGGGGACCCAGTACTTC.

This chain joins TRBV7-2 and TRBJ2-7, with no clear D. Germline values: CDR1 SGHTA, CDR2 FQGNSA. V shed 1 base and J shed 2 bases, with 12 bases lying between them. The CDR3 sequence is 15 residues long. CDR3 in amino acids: CASSLGRLLAYEQYF. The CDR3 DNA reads TGTGCCAGCAGCTTAGGGCGACTCCTCGCCTACGAGCAGTACTTC.

CDR3 sequence (DNA): TGTGCCAGCAGCATTCGGGACAGCAGCAATCAGCCCCAGCATTTT. It yields the protein CASSIRDSSNQPQHF. The rearrangement links TRBV28 to TRBJ1-5; 7 bases align to TRBD1. The CDR3 runs to 15 residues. Germline assignment: CDR1 MDHEN and CDR2 SYDVKM. V trimming: 6 bases; J trimming: 1 base; junction bases outside the gene matches: 6.

DNA for the CDR3: TGTGCCAGCAGCGTGGGACTAGCGGGAGAAGAGACCCAGTACTTC. Residues: CASSVGLAGEETQYF. The V gene is TRBV9, the J gene TRBJ2-5, with 14 bases aligning to TRBD2. The germline V gene encodes CDR1 SGDLS and CDR2 YYNGEE. Losses at the gene ends were 2 bases for V and 3 bases for J; bases not matched to a gene: 0. This CDR3 is 15 amino acids long.

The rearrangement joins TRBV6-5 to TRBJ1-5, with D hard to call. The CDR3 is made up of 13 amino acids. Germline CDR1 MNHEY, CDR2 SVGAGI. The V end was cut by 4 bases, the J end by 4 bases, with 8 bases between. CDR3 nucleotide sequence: TGTGCCAGCAGTTTAGCCGAAAATCAGCCCCAGCATTTT. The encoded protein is CASSLAENQPQHF.

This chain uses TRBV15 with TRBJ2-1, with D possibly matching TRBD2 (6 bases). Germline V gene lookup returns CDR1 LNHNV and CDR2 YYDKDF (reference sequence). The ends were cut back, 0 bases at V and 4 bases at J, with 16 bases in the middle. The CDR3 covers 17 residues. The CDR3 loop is CATSREAGPSAYNEQFF. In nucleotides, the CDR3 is TGTGCCACCAGCAGAGAGGCGGGACCCTCGGCATACAATGAGCAGTTCTTC.

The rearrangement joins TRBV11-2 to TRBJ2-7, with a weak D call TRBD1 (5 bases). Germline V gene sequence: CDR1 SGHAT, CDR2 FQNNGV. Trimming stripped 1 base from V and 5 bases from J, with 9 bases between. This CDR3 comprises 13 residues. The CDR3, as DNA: TGTGCCAGCAGCTTAGGTTCCAGGGACGAGCAGTACTTC. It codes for CASSLGSRDEQYF.

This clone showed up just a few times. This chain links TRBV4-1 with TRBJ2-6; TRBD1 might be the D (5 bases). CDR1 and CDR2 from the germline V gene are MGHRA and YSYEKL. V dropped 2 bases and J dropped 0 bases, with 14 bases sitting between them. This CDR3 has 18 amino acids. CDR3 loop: CASSQPWRQISGANVLTF. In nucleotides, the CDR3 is TGCGCCAGCAGCCAACCCTGGCGACAGATCTCTGGGGCCAACGTCCTGACTTTC.

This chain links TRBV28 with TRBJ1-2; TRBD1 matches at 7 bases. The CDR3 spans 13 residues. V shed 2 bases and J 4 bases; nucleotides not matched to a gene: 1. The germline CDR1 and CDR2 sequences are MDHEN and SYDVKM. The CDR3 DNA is TGTGCCAGCAGTTTACAGGGGGGCTATGGCTACACCTTC. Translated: CASSLQGGYGYTF.

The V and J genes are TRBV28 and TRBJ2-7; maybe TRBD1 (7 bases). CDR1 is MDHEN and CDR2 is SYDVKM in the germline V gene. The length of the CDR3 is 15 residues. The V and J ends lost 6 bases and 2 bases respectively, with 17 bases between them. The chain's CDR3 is CASSLRGELPYEQYF. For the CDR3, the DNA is TGTGCCAGCAGCCTCAGGGGGGAACTTCCCTACGAGCAGTACTTC.

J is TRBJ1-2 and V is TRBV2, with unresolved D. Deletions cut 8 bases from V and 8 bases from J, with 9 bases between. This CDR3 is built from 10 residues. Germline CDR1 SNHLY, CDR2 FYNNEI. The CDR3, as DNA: TGTGCCAGCCCCCTGGCCGGCTACACCTTC. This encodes CASPLAGYTF.

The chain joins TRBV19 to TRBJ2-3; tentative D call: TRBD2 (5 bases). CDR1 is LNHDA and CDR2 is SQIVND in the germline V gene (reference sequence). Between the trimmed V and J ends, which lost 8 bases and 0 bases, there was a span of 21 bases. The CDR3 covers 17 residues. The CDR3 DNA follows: TGTGCCAGTGGCCTGGTTTCGTCCGGGGTCAGCACAGATACGCAGTATTTT. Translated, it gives CASGLVSSGVSTDTQYF.

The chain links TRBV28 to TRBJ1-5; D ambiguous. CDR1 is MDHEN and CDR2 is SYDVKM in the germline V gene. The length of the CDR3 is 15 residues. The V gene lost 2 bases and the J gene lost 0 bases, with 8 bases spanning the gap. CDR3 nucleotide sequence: TGTGCCAGCAGTTTAGGCGGGTATAGCAATCAGCCCCAGCATTTT. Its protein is CASSLGGYSNQPQHF.

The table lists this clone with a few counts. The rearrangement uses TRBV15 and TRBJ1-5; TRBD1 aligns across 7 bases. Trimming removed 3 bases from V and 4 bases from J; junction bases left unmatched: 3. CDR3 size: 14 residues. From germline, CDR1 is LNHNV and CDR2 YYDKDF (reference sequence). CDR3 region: CATSRGTANQPQHF. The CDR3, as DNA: TGTGCCACCAGCAGGGGGACAGCTAATCAGCCCCAGCATTTT.

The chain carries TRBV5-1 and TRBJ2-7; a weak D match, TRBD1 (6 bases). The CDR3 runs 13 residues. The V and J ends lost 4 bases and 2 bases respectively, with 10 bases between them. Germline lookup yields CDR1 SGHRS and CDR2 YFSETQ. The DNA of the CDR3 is TGCGCCAGCAGCCTGGACAGAACCTACGAGCAGTACTTC. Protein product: CASSLDRTYEQYF.

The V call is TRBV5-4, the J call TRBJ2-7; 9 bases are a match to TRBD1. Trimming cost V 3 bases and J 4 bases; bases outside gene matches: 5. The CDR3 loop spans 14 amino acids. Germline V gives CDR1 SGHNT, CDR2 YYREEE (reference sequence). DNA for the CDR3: TGTGCCAGCAGCTACCCGGGACAGGGTTACGAGCAGTACTTC. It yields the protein CASSYPGQGYEQYF.

CDR3 DNA sequence: TGTGCCAGCAGCTTTCAAACCCCGGGGAATTCACCCCTCCACTTT. It yields the protein CASSFQTPGNSPLHF. The V gene is TRBV7-9, the J gene TRBJ1-6; D call uncertain. Germline V CDR1 and CDR2: SEHNR, FQNEAQ (reference sequence). The CDR3 consists of 15 residues. The V and J ends lost 3 bases and 7 bases respectively, with 13 bases between them. Full variable domain (rest looked up from reference TRBV7-9 and TRBJ1-6): DTGVSQNPRHKITKRGQNVTFRCDPISEHNRLYWYRQTLGQGPEFLTYFQNEAQLEKSRLLSDRFSAERPKGSFSTLEIQRTEQGDSAMYLCASSFQTPGNSPLHFGNGTRLTVT.

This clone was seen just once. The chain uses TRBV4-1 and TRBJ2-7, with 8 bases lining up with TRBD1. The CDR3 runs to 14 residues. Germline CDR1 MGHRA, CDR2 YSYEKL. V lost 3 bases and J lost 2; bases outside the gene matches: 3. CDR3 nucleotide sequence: TGCGCCAGCAGCCAGCCGGGACAGGCCTACGAGCAGTACTTC. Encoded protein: CASSQPGQAYEQYF.

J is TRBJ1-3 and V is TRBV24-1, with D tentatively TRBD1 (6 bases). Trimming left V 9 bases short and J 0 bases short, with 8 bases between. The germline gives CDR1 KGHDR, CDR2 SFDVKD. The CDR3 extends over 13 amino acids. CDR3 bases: TGTGCCACCGAGGACAGCTCTGGAAACACCATATATTTT. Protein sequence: CATEDSSGNTIYF.

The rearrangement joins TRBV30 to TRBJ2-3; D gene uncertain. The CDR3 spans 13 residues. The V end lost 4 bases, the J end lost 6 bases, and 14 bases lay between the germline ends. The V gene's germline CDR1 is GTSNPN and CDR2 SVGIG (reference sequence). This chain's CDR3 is CAWKVPARDTQYF. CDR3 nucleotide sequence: TGTGCCTGGAAGGTCCCAGCGAGGGATACGCAGTATTTT. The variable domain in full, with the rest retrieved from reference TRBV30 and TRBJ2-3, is SQTIHQWPATLVQPVGSPLSLECTVEGTSNPNLYWYRQAAGRGLQLLFYSVGIGQISSEVPQNLSASRPQDRQFILSSKKLLLSDSGFYLCAWKVPARDTQYFGPGTRLTVL.

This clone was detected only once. CDR3 sequence (DNA): TGTGCCAGCAGTGAAGCGGGAGTCGAAGGGGAGACCCAGTACTTC. Amino acid sequence: CASSEAGVEGETQYF. V usage is TRBV2 and J usage is TRBJ2-5; possibly TRBD2 for D (5 bases). V was pared by 0 bases and J by 5 bases, with 13 bases between. The CDR3 has 15 amino acids. CDR1 is SNHLY, CDR2 FYNNEI, per germline.

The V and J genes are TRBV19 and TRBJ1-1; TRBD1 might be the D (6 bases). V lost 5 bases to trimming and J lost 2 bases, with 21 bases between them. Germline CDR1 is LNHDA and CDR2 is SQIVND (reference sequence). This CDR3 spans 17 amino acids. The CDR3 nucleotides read TGTGCCAGTAGTCGTCGGGGGGCCTATTATTACAACACTGAAGCTTTCTTT. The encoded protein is CASSRRGAYYYNTEAFF. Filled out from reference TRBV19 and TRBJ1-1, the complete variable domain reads DGGITQSPKYLFRKEGQNVTLSCEQNLNHDAMYWYRQDPGQGLRLIYYSQIVNDFQKGDIAEGYSVSREKKESFPLTVTSAQKNPTAFYLCASSRRGAYYYNTEAFFGQGTRLTVV.